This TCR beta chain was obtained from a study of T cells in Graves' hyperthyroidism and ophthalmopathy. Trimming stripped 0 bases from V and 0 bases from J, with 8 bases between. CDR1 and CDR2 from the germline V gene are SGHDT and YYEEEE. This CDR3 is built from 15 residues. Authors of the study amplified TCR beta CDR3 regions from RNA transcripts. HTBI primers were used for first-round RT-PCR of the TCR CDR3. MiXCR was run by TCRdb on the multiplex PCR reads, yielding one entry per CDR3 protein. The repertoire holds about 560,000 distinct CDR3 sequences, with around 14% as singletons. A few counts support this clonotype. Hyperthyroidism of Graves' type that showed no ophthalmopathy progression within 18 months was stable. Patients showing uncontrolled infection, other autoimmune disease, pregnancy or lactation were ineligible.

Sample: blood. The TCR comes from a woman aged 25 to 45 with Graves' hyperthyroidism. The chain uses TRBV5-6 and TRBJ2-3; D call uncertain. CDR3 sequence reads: CASSLVPTSTDTQYF. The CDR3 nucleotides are TGTGCCAGCAGCTTGGTCCCTACCAGCACAGATACGCAGTATTTT.